Described below is a single T cell receptor (beta chain) sequence and its context. This receptor's antigen is unknown. No clone much larger than this one lies a single base away; base qualities are absent. Including the terminal cysteine and phenylalanine, the CDR3 comprises 16 residues. The retained sequence is limited to the CDR3, 48 bases, with the frame set at the first base. V has 1 base trimmed and J has 5 bases trimmed; junction bases matching no gene number 6. The germline V gene gives CDR1 as MGHRA and CDR2 as YSYEKL. This sample was taken from a study of PD-1 blockade in classical Hodgkin lymphoma (dated by TCRdb to about 2020). Study-wide context: Nivolumab dosing was 3 mg/kg intravenously every 2 weeks, continuing until either disease progression or unacceptable toxicity. To define a peripheral blood immune signature of response to PD-1 blockade in classical Hodgkin lymphoma, the study combined TCR beta sequencing with CyTOF.

Overall study outcomes, separate from this receptor: Baseline TCR diversity was reported to be lower in newly diagnosed patients than in healthy donors and to be lower still in relapsed/refractory patients. A significant rise by C4D1 was seen in CD4+ but not CD8+ TCR diversity (p=0.0027 vs p=0.16), with the rise being most apparent in complete responders (p=0.02). Lower diversity was seen in patients whose nivolumab began less than 1 year after ASCT, and these patients were left out of later analyses so that immune reconstitution would not confound the results. The study was limited to a single clinical trial cohort, and causes of repertoire differences, possibly disease activity or prior therapy, remained undefined. Baseline diversity similar to that of newly diagnosed patients was observed in trial patients achieving complete response, whereas significantly lower diversity was observed in partial responders and progressors.

The Qiagen DNeasy kit was used to extract genomic DNA both from unsorted PBMCs and from the negatively selected CD4+ and CD8+ fractions. TCR beta CDR3 regions were subjected to amplification by immunoSEQ multiplex PCR with primers that anneal to V and J segments. A synthetic immune receptor repertoire was used to minimize amplification bias, and any residual bias was removed computationally once sequencing was done. The study's own analysis went as follows. Custom Python scripts were used to quantify repertoire diversity as the Shannon entropy index. Unsorted, CD4+ and CD8+ repertoires were analyzed separately, except in combined analyses where CD4+ and CD8+ sequences were merged in silico. A clone was considered expanded if an increase in frequency of at least 2-fold after treatment relative to C1D1 was found, and a pseudocount of 0.5 was applied to clones undetected at baseline. Clones with 0 or 1 copy at C1D1 were defined as singleton clones, while clones with 2 or more copies were defined as non-singleton clones. By matching protein sequences in sorted samples from the same patient, clones expanded in unsorted samples were annotated as CD4+, CD8+ or unknown. Wilcoxon tests on paired samples were used to test diversity changes from C1D1 to C4D1. The table was pulled from immuneACCESS by TCRdb, which kept in-frame rearrangements only. Such tables lose some clones; where checked, under half of the loss comes from unresolved V genes, and the rest has no known cause. V and J calls and clone size are those listed in that table; D and trimming were worked out from the DNA. The sample table holds more than 10,000 clones, of which over 70% were seen once. Clones ranked in the top ten supply almost 35% of the sample.

The intended sense of this specimen's time point label: cycle 2 day 1 (C2D1) of nivolumab. All trial patients had relapsed after autologous stem cell transplantation, with cohorts A, B and C differing in prior brentuximab vedotin exposure. The trial cohort was composed of about 58 patients with relapsed/refractory classical Hodgkin lymphoma, for whom complete response, partial response or progressive disease was recorded as best overall response. Single-agent nivolumab was administered to trial patients in the multi-cohort phase II CheckMate 205 trial. An independent review committee assessed best overall response by applying the 2007 International Working Group response criteria. Trial PBMCs were collected just before the start of nivolumab (C1D1) and during therapy at cycle 2 day 1 and cycle 4 day 1. Peripheral blood was collected in 8 mL Vacutainer Cell Preparation Tubes, from which PBMCs were isolated by centrifugation and then cryopreserved.

This chain is built from TRBV4-1 and TRBJ1-4; 8 junctional bases match TRBD1. This sequence originates from a human donor with classical Hodgkin lymphoma. The sequencing here drew on peripheral blood mononuclear cells (PBMCs), taken before the second cycle of nivolumab. CDR3 protein: CASSQAPGQENEKLFF. In nucleotides, the sequence is TGCGCCAGCAGCCAAGCCCCGGGACAGGAGAATGAAAAACTGTTTTTT.